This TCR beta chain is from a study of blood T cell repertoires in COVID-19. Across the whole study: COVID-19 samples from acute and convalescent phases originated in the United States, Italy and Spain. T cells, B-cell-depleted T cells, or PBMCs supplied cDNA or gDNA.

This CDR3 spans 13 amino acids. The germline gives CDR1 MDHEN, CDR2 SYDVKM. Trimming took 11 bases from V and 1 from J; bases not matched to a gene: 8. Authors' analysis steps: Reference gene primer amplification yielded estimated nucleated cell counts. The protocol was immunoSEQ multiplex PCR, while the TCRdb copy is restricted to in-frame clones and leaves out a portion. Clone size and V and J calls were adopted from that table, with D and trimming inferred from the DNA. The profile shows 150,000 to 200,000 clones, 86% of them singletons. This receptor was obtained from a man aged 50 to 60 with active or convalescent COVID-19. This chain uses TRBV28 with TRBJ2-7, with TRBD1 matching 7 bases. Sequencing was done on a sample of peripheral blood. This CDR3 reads CASSTGLSYEQYF. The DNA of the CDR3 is TGTGCCTCCTCGACAGGGCTATCCTACGAGCAGTACTTC.